This TCR beta chain was identified during a study of T cell responses to AZD1222 COVID-19 vaccine. General study points: Baseline seropositives among AZD1222 recipients totaled only five or six. The study found Spike-specific TCR breadth and depth rose after two AZD1222 doses. The sample set comprised mostly white British donors with more females, and clonal diversity was possibly underestimated.

Germline CDR1 KGHSH, CDR2 LQKENI. Trimming removed 4 bases from V and 3 bases from J, with 16 bases in between. The CDR3 loop spans 16 amino acids. TCRdb's copy holds only in-frame clones and misses some; the assay was immunoSEQ multiplex PCR. The sample holds under 45,000 clones; approximately 85% are singletons and the top ten take roughly a quarter. As to this clone: The target antigen is unknown.

The sequence was obtained from an adult who received the MenACWY meningococcal vaccine as a control. This chain connects TRBV18 to TRBJ2-1; D might be TRBD1 (6 bases). The material was peripheral blood, obtained 28 days after the second dose of the MenACWY control vaccine. The CDR3 region is CASSQQGRGNYNEQFF. The CDR3 DNA reads TGTGCCAGCTCACAACAGGGAAGAGGGAACTACAATGAGCAGTTCTTC.